This TCR beta chain was recovered during a study of T-cell memory formation after mild COVID-19. Study-wide results and caveats: Later expanders leaned CD4+, whereas day 15 to 85 contracting clones were balanced CD4/CD8.

As for this clonotype: Its specificity is not known.

The V end lost 1 base, the J end lost 2 bases, and 10 bases lay between the germline ends. From germline, CDR1 is SEHNR and CDR2 FQNEAQ (reference sequence). CDR3 length: 15 residues. TCRdb used MiXCR to reprocess the 5' RACE reads, holding one entry per CDR3 protein. The repertoire has tens of thousands of distinct CDR3 sequences, approximately 13% of them found once; the top ten carry roughly a quarter. The V call is TRBV7-9, the J call TRBJ2-3; no reliable D call. The receptor comes from an adult woman who had mild COVID-19 (a few samples of this study predate the infection). Cell type and time point are not known. Material for sequencing was PBMCs or a T cell subset sorted from them (not recorded which). The CDR3 DNA follows: TGTGCCAGCAGCTTAGTAGTCCGAGTCACAGATACGCAGTATTTT. Translating it yields CASSLVVRVTDTQYF.